The sample holds a few counts of the clone carrying this TCR beta chain. Its antigen is currently unknown. A sample-barcoded 5' primer and a J-beta primer mix were used in a second PCR of about 7 to 12 cycles. TCRdb fed the 5' RACE reads into MiXCR, producing one record per CDR3 protein. Among hundreds of thousands of distinct CDR3 sequences listed, around half were seen once. These data belong to a study of blood T cells in healthy people across ages. Broader study findings: Unknown CMV status may confound age-related changes in expanded clones. Diversity figures derived from one million T cells were judged to underestimate the true value.

The CDR3 is 14 residues long. V dropped 5 bases and J dropped 7 bases, with 15 bases sitting between them. Germline V gives CDR1 DFQATT, CDR2 SNEGSKA (reference sequence). Input material: blood. The origin of this receptor is a man older than 75 in good health. The chain employs TRBV20-1 and TRBJ1-6; D possibly corresponds to TRBD1 (5 bases). The CDR3: CSAPGSYGNSPLHF. CDR3 bases: TGCAGTGCTCCAGGGTCATATGGGAATTCACCCCTCCACTTT.